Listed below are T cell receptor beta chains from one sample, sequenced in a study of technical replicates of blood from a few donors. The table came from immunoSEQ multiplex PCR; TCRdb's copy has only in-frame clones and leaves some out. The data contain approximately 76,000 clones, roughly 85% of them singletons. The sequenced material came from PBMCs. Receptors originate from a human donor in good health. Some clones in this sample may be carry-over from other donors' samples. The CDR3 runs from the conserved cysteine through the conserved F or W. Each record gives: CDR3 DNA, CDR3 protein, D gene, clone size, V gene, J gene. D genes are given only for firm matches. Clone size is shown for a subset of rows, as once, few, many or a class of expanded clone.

TGTGCCTGGAGTGAGTGGGGGACTAGCGGGGGGGCAGATACGCAGTATTTT	CAWSEWGTSGGADTQYF	TRBD2	.	TRBV30	TRBJ2-3
TGTGCCAGCAGTGACTCGAGTATTGACACCGGGGAGCTGTTTTTT	CASSDSSIDTGELFF	.	.	TRBV6-4	TRBJ2-2
TGTGCCAGCGTGGGGCTAGCCAAAAACATTCAGTACTTC	CASVGLAKNIQYF	.	.	TRBV2	TRBJ2-4
TGTGCCAGCAGTCTCCGGGGGGGCAATCAGCCCCAGCATTTT	CASSLRGGNQPQHF	.	.	TRBV6-6	TRBJ1-5
TGCGCCAGCAGCCAAGATCGGGGGGTGGGCTACAATGAGCAGTTCTTC	CASSQDRGVGYNEQFF	TRBD2	.	TRBV4-3	TRBJ2-1
TGTGCCAGCAGCTTAGGGACTAGCGGATCCGGAGAGCAGTTCTTC	CASSLGTSGSGEQFF	TRBD2	.	TRBV7-6	TRBJ2-1
TGTGCCAGCAGTGACTCGACTAGCGGGAGTCCCCATGAGCAGTTCTTC	CASSDSTSGSPHEQFF	TRBD2	.	TRBV2	TRBJ2-1
TGCAGCGTCCGGACAGGAATGAACACTGAAGCTTTCTTT	CSVRTGMNTEAFF	TRBD1	.	TRBV29-1	TRBJ1-1
TGTGCCAGCAGTGACCCGGGGCGGGGCGGGGAGCTGTTTTTT	CASSDPGRGGELFF	.	.	TRBV6-1	TRBJ2-2
TGTGCCAGGCCTTGGGGACAGACCTACGAGCAGTACTTC	CARPWGQTYEQYF	TRBD1	.	TRBV6-4	TRBJ2-7
TGTGCCAGCAGCGACCGGGAGGCAAATGAAAAACTGTTTTTT	CASSDREANEKLFF	.	few	TRBV7-9	TRBJ1-4
TGTGCCAGCAGCCGAGGGTCGGGCTTTCAGCCCCAGCATTTT	CASSRGSGFQPQHF	.	.	TRBV7-9	TRBJ1-5
TGTGCCAGCAGTGAGGCAGGACTAGTAAAAGAGACCCAGTACTTC	CASSEAGLVKETQYF	TRBD2	many	TRBV2	TRBJ2-5
TGTGCCAGCAGCTTGGGGTGGAGCACTGAAGCTTTCTTT	CASSLGWSTEAFF	.	.	TRBV5-6	TRBJ1-1
TGTGCCAGCAGTGCAGGGGGCGGCACTGAAGCTTTCTTT	CASSAGGGTEAFF	TRBD1	few	TRBV6-4	TRBJ1-1
TGTGCCAGCAGCCGGCTACGTGCGACAGGGGTTAGCGGAGTACCCTACGAGCAGTACTTC	CASSRLRATGVSGVPYEQYF	TRBD1	few	TRBV14	TRBJ2-7
TGTGCCTGGAGTGTGGGGAGGGAGACCCAGTACTTC	CAWSVGRETQYF	.	.	TRBV30	TRBJ2-5
TGTGCCAGCAGCCTCCAGGGGAATCAGCCCCAGCATTTT	CASSLQGNQPQHF	.	.	TRBV28	TRBJ1-5
TGTGCCAGCAGTTGGGGGCGTGAAGCTTTCTTT	CASSWGREAFF	.	.	TRBV10-3	TRBJ1-1
TGTGCCAGCAGCCTCTCTGGAAACACCATATATTTT	CASSLSGNTIYF	.	.	TRBV6-5	TRBJ1-3
TGTGCCAGCAGTGAAGTCCCGACAGGGTCGGGGGAGACCCAGTACTTC	CASSEVPTGSGETQYF	TRBD1	.	TRBV6-1	TRBJ2-5
TGCGCCAGCAGCTCCGATTCGGGGGTACAGCGCGAGCAGTACTTC	CASSSDSGVQREQYF	.	.	TRBV5-1	TRBJ2-7
TGTGCCAGCAGGGGGACAGGGGGTTATAATTCACCCCTCCACTTT	CASRGTGGYNSPLHF	TRBD1	.	TRBV6-1	TRBJ1-6
TGCGCCAGCAGCCAGTCCCCCGACTTTCATGAGCAGTTCTTC	CASSQSPDFHEQFF	.	.	TRBV4-3	TRBJ2-1
TGTGCCAGCAGCCCAACAGGGGCCTCGTACCAAGAGACCCAGTACTTC	CASSPTGASYQETQYF	TRBD1	.	TRBV7-8	TRBJ2-5
TGTGCCAGCAGCTTTAGCCTAGCGCCCCAAGAGACCCAGTACTTC	CASSFSLAPQETQYF	.	.	TRBV7-9	TRBJ2-5
TGCGCCAGCTCACCGACATCTTGGTTTCAGACTAGCGGGCGACTGTACGAGCAGTACTTC	CASSPTSWFQTSGRLYEQYF	TRBD2	many	TRBV5-1	TRBJ2-7
TGTGCCAGCAGCATACAGGAAACCGGGGAGCTGTTTTTT	CASSIQETGELFF	.	.	TRBV7-3	TRBJ2-2
TGTGCCATCAGTGAGGCGGGACAGGGGCGCACCGGGGAGCTGTTTTTT	CAISEAGQGRTGELFF	TRBD1	.	TRBV10-3	TRBJ2-2
TGTGCCAGCAGCGTAGTTGGGACAGGGGGGGAGACCCAGTACTTC	CASSVVGTGGETQYF	TRBD1	.	TRBV9	TRBJ2-5
TGTGCCAGTAGTGACTGGACAGGGCATGTTTCGGGCACTGAAGCTTTCTTT	CASSDWTGHVSGTEAFF	TRBD1	few	TRBV19	TRBJ1-1
TGTGCCAGTAGTGCAAACTCAGGGTTCTCGAACTATGGCTACACCTTC	CASSANSGFSNYGYTF	.	.	TRBV19	TRBJ1-2
TGTGCCAGCTCACTGGGCTCTGATCCTTCCTACGAGCAGTACTTC	CASSLGSDPSYEQYF	.	.	TRBV18	TRBJ2-7
TGTGCCAGCGGGGGGACTAGCGGAAACACCGGGGAGCTGTTTTTT	CASGGTSGNTGELFF	TRBD2	.	TRBV2	TRBJ2-2
TGTGCCACCAGCAGAGAGGGAGCGGGGCAGCGAGAGACCCAGTACTTC	CATSREGAGQRETQYF	TRBD2	.	TRBV15	TRBJ2-5
TGTGCCAGCAGTAATAGGGGTAAGGGTTCACCCCTCCACTTT	CASSNRGKGSPLHF	.	.	TRBV6-1	TRBJ1-6
TGTGCCAGCAGCCACGGCAGGGGGAATGTACCCCTCCACTTT	CASSHGRGNVPLHF	TRBD1	once	TRBV4-2	TRBJ1-6
TGTGCCAGCAACTTTGGACAGTATGGCTACACCTTC	CASNFGQYGYTF	.	.	TRBV2	TRBJ1-2
TGTGCCAGTAATTGGGAGGGGACTGAAGCTTTCTTT	CASNWEGTEAFF	.	once	TRBV19	TRBJ1-1
TGTGCCAGCAGCTGGCTAGCGGACATACAAGAGACCCAGTACTTC	CASSWLADIQETQYF	TRBD2	.	TRBV7-9	TRBJ2-5
TGTGCCAGCAGTATCTCGGGGGAACCCACAGATACGCAGTATTTT	CASSISGEPTDTQYF	.	.	TRBV6-4	TRBJ2-3
TGTGCCAGCAGATTACCTCCCGTCCGGCAGGCCTACGAGCAGTACTTC	CASRLPPVRQAYEQYF	.	.	TRBV21-1	TRBJ2-7